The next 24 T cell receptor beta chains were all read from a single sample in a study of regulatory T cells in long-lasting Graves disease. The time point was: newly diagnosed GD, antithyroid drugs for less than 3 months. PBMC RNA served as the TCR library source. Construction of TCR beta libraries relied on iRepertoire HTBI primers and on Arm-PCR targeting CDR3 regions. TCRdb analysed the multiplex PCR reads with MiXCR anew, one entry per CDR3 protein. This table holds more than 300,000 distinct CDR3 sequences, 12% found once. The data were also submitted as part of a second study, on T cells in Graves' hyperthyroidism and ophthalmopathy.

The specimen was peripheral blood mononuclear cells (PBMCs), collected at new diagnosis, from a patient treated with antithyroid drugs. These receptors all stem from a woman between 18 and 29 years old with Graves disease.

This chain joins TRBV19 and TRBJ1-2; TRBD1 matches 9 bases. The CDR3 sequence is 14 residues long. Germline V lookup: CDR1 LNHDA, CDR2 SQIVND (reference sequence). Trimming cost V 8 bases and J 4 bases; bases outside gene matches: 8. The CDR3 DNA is TGTGCCAGTGGCGACAGGGGGAAGGGCTATGGCTACACCTTC. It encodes CASGDRGKGYGYTF.

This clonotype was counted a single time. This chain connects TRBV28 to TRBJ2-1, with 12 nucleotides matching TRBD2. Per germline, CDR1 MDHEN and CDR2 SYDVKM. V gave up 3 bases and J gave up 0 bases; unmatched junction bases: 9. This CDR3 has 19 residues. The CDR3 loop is CASSLLLAGGPSSYNEQFF. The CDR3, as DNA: TGTGCCAGCAGTTTGCTCCTAGCGGGAGGGCCGTCCTCCTACAATGAGCAGTTCTTC. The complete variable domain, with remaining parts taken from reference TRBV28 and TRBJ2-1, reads DVKVTQSSRYLVKRTGEKVFLECVQDMDHENMFWYRQDPGLGLRLIYFSYDVKMKEKGDIPEGYSVSREKKERFSLILESASTNQTSMYLCASSLLLAGGPSSYNEQFFGPGTRLTVL.

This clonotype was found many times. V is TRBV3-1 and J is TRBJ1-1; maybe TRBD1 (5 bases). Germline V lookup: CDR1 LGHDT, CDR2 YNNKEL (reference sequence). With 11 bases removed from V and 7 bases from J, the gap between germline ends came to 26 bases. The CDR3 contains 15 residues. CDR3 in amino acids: CAAGRDLGRRYEAFF. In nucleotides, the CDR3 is TGTGCCGCCGGACGGGACTTGGGACGGAGATATGAAGCTTTCTTT.

CDR3 residues: CASSLWASGSHTGEQFF. CDR3 sequence (DNA): TGTGCCAGCAGTTTATGGGCTAGCGGGAGCCACACCGGGGAGCAGTTCTTC. The gene calls are TRBV28 and TRBJ2-1; TRBD2 matches 10 bases. CDR3 length: 17 residues. The trim removed 0 bases at V and 10 bases at J, leaving 12 bases unmatched. Germline assignment: CDR1 MDHEN and CDR2 SYDVKM.

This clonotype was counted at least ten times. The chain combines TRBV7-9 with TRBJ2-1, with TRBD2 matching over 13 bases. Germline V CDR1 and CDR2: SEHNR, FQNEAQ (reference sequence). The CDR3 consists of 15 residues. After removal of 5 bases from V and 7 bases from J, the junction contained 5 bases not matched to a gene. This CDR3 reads CASSARGLAGNEQFF. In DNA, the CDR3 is TGTGCCAGCAGCGCGAGGGGACTAGCGGGGAATGAGCAGTTCTTC. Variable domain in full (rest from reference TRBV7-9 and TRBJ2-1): DTGVSQNPRHKITKRGQNVTFRCDPISEHNRLYWYRQTLGQGPEFLTYFQNEAQLEKSRLLSDRFSAERPKGSFSTLEIQRTEQGDSAMYLCASSARGLAGNEQFFGPGTRLTVL.

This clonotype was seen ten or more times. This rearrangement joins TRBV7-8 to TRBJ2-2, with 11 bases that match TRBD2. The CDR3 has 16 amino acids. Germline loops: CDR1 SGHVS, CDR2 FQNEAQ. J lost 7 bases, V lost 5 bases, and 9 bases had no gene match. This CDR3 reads CASSPLAGGRNGELFF. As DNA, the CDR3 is TGTGCCAGCAGCCCCCTAGCGGGAGGACGTAACGGGGAGCTGTTTTTT.

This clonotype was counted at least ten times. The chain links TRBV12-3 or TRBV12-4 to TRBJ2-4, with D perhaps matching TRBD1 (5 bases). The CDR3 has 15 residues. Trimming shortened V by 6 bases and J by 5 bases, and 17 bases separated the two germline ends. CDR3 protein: CASSRLSGIENIQYF. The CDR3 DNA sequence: TGTGCCAGCAGCCGTCTTTCAGGGATTGAAAACATTCAGTACTTC.

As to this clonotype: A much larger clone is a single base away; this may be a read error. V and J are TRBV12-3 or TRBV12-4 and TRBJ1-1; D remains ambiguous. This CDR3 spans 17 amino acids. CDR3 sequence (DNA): TGTGCCAGCAGTTTCGGTTTAAGAGGAAGAGCGAGCACTGAAGCTTCCTTT. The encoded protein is CASSFGLRGRASTEASF.

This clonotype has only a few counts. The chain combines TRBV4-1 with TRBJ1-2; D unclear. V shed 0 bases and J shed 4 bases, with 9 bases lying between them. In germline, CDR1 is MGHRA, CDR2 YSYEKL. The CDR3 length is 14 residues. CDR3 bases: TGCGCCAGCAGCCAAGACCCGGCGGTCTATGGCTACACCTTC. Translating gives CASSQDPAVYGYTF.

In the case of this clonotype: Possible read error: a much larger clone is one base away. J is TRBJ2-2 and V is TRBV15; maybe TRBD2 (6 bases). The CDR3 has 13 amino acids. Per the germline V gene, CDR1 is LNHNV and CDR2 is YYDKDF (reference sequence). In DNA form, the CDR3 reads TGTGCCACCAAGGCAGGGTACACCGGGGGGCTGTTTTTT. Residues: CATKAGYTGGLFF.

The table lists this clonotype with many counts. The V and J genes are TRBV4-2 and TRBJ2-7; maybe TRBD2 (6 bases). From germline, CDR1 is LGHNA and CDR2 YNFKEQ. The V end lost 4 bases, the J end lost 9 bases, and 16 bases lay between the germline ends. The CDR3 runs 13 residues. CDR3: CASSPDALGGQYF. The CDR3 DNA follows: TGTGCCAGCAGCCCCGATGCCCTGGGGGGGCAGTACTTC.

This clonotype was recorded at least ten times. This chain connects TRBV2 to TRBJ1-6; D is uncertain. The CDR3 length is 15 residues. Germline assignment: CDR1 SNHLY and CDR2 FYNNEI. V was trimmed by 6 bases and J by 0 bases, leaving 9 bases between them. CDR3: CASSEMSSYNSPLHF. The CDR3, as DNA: TGTGCCAGCAGCGAGATGAGCTCCTATAATTCACCCCTCCACTTT.

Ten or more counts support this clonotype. This chain's CDR3 is CASSLDFTYNEQFF. The CDR3 DNA reads as TGTGCCAGCAGCTTAGATTTCACCTACAATGAGCAGTTCTTC. The chain carries TRBV7-2 and TRBJ2-1; D gene uncertain. The V end was cut by 1 base, the J end by 2 bases, with 6 bases between. CDR3 length: 14 amino acids. Per germline, CDR1 SGHTA and CDR2 FQGNSA.

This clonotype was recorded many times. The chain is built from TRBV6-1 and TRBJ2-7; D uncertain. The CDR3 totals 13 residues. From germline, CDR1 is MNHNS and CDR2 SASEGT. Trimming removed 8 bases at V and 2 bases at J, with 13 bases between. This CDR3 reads CASVQFSPYEQYV. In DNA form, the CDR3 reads TGTGCCAGCGTACAGTTCTCCCCCTACGAGCAGTACGTC.

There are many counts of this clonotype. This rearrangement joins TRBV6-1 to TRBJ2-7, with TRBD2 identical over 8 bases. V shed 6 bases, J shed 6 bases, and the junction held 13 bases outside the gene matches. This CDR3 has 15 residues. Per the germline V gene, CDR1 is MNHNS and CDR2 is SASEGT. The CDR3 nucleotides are TGTGCCAGCAGATCTGGACTAGCCCCCGGGGCCGAGCAGTACGTC. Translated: CASRSGLAPGAEQYV.

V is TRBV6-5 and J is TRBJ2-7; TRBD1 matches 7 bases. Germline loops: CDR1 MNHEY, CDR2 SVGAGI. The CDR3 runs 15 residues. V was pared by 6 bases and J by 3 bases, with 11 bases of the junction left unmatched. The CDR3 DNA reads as TGTGCCAGCAGCTACACCGGGACAGCTAACTACGAGCAGTACGTC. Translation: CASSYTGTANYEQYV.

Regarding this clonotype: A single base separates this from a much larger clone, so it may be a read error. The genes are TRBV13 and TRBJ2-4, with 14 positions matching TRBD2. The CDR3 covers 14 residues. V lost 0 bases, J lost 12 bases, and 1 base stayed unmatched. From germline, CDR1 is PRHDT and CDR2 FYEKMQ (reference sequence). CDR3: CASSLGGTSGSQYF. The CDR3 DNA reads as TGTGCCAGCAGCTTAGGTGGGACTAGCGGGAGTCAGTACTTC.

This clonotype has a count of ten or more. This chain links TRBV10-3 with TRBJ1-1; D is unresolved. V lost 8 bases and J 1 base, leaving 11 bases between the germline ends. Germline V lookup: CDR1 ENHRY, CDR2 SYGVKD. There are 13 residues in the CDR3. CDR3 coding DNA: TGTGCCATCCTGCCTCAACCGAACACTGAAGCTTTCTTT. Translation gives CAILPQPNTEAFF.

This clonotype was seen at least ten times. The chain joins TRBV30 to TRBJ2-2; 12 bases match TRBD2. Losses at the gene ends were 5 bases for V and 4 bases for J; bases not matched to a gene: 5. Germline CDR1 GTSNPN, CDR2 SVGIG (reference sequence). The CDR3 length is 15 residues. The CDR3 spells CAWGPGLAGTGELFF. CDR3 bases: TGTGCCTGGGGCCCGGGACTAGCGGGCACCGGGGAGCTGTTTTTT.

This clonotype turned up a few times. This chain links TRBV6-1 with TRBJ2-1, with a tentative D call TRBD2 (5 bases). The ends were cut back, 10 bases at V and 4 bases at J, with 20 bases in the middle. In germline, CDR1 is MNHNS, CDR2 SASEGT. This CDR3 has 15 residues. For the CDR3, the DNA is TGTGCCACCAGGACTTCGGAGGCGGGTTACAATGAGCAGTTCTTC. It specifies CATRTSEAGYNEQFF.

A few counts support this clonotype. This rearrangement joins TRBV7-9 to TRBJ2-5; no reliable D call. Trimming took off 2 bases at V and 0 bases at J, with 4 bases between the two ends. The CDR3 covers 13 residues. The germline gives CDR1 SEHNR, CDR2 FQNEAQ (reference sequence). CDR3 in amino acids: CASSLQNQETQYF. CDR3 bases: TGTGCCAGCAGCTTACAAAACCAAGAGACCCAGTACTTC.

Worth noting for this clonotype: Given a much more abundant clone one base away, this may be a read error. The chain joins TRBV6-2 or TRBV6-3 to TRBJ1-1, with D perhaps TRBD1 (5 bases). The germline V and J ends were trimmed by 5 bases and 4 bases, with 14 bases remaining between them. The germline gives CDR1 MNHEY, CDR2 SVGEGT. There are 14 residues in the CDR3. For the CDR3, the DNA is TGTGCCAGCAGTCACATATCGAGGGGCACTGAAGCTTTCTTT. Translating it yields CASSHISRGTEAFF.

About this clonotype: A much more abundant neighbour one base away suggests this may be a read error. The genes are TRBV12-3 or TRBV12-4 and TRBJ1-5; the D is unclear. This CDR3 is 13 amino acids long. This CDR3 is CASSSISNQPKHF. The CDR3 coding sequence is TGTGCCAGCAGTTCCATTAGCAATCAGCCCAAGCATTTT.

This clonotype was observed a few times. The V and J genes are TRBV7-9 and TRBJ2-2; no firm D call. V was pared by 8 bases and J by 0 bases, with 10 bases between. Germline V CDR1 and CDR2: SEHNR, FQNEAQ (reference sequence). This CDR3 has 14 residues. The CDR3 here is CASQTHSNTGELFF. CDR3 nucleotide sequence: TGTGCCAGCCAGACACACTCGAACACCGGGGAGCTGTTTTTT.